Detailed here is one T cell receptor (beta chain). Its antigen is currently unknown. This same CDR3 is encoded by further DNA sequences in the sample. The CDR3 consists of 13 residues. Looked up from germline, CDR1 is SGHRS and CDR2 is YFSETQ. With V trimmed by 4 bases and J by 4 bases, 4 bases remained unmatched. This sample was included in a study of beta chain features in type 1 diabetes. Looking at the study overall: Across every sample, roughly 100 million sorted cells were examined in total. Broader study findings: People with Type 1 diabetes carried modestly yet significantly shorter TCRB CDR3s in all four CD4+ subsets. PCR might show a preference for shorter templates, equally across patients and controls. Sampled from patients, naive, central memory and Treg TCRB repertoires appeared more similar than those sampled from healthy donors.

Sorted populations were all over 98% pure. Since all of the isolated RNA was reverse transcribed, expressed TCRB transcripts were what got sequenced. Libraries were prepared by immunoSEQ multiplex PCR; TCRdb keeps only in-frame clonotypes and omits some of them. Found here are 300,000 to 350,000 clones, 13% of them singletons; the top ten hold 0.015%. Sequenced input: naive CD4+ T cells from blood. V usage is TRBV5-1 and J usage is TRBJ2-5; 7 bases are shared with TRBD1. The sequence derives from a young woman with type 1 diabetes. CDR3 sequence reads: CASSLPGGETQYF. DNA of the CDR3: TGCGCCAGCAGCCTCCCAGGGGGAGAGACCCAGTACTTC.